The next 25 T cell receptor beta chains were all read from a single sample in a study of cytomegalovirus exposure and HLA in healthy donors. Researchers ran the PCR with 60 Vbeta and 13 Jbeta primers. Assay: immunoSEQ multiplex PCR; the TCRdb copy retains only in-frame clones and omits some. The sample lists about 190,000 clones, around nine tenths occurring once. The sequencing input was PBMCs. These TCRs come from a woman aged 18-35 years in good health and CMV-seronegative.

This sequence joins TRBV4-1 and TRBJ2-6; 8 nucleotides match TRBD1. Germline V gives CDR1 MGHRA, CDR2 YSYEKL. The CDR3 covers 19 residues. With 1 base clipped from V and 0 bases from J, the junction kept 8 bases outside the gene matches. CDR3 residues: CASSQGIWTGSSGANVLTF. The CDR3 coding sequence is TGCGCCAGCAGCCAAGGGATTTGGACAGGGTCCTCTGGGGCCAACGTCCTGACTTTC.

The chain links TRBV7-9 to TRBJ2-3; TRBD2 matches 10 bases. This CDR3 contains 16 residues. From germline, CDR1 is SEHNR and CDR2 FQNEAQ (reference sequence). V trimming: 4 bases; J trimming: 5 bases; junction bases outside the gene matches: 9. The CDR3 nucleotides read TGTGCCAGCAGCTCTGGGGCTAGCGGGAGACTAGATACGCAGTATTTT. Its translation is CASSSGASGRLDTQYF.

The V gene is TRBV25-1, the J gene TRBJ2-2; the match to TRBD1 covers 9 bases. Germline-derived CDR1 and CDR2 are MGHDK and SYGVNS. This CDR3 is 16 amino acids long. With 5 bases clipped from V and 4 bases from J, the junction kept 8 bases outside the gene matches. The CDR3 protein is CASSPRTGVSTGELFF. The CDR3 bases are TGTGCCAGCAGTCCCCGGACAGGGGTGAGCACCGGGGAGCTGTTTTTT.

In the case of this clone: A junction end diverges from the germline sequence, so it may reflect a read error. V gene TRBV7-9 combines with J gene TRBJ2-2; maybe TRBD1 (5 bases). The CDR3 extends over 16 amino acids. From germline, CDR1 is SEHNR and CDR2 FQNEAQ (reference sequence). The CDR3 region is CSSSFPIQGEDGELFF. In DNA, the CDR3 is TGTTCCAGCAGCTTCCCAATCCAGGGTGAGGACGGGGAGCTGTTTTTT.

On this clone itself: A junction end diverges from the germline sequence, so it may reflect a read error. The rearrangement joins TRBV7-7 to TRBJ2-3; 7 bases fit TRBD2. Germline CDR1 and CDR2: SSHAT and FNYEAQ (reference sequence). This CDR3 region has 14 residues. The CDR3: CASSLAGVLDTQYF. CDR3 coding DNA: TGTGCTAGCAGCTTGGCGGGAGTTCTAGATACGCAGTATTTT.

The chain employs TRBV27 and TRBJ1-5, with 9 nucleotides matching TRBD1. The CDR3 contains 14 residues. The V gene end was trimmed by 6 bases and the J gene end by 4 bases; junction bases not matched to a gene: 4. In germline, CDR1 is MNHEY, CDR2 SMNVEV (reference sequence). The CDR3 DNA sequence: TGTGCCAGCAGCAGGGACAGGGAGAATCAGCCCCAGCATTTT. Translation: CASSRDRENQPQHF.

The gene calls are TRBV5-4 and TRBJ2-5; TRBD1 is a possible D gene (6 bases). Per germline, CDR1 SGHNT and CDR2 YYREEE (reference sequence). Between the trimmed V and J ends, which lost 4 bases and 4 bases, there was a span of 20 bases. The length of the CDR3 is 16 residues. CDR3 protein: CASSLSGNRAGETQYF. In nucleotides, the CDR3 is TGTGCCAGCAGCCTTTCCGGGAACAGGGCAGGAGAGACCCAGTACTTC.

The chain is built from TRBV6-4 and TRBJ1-2; TRBD1 matches at 9 bases. V lost 6 bases, J lost 4 bases, and 9 bases stayed unmatched. Germline loops: CDR1 MRHNA, CDR2 SNTAGT. The CDR3 loop spans 15 amino acids. Here the CDR3 DNA reads TGTGCCAGCAGACATACAGGGGGCAACGGCTATGGCTACACCTTC. The encoded protein is CASRHTGGNGYGYTF.

The chain uses TRBV2 and TRBJ2-7; no reliable D call. Germline V gene data show CDR1 as SNHLY and CDR2 as FYNNEI. V was pared by 7 bases and J by 0 bases, with 10 bases between. The CDR3 covers 13 residues. CDR3 sequence reads: CASNRVFSYEQYF. The CDR3 DNA reads TGTGCCAGCAACCGAGTCTTCTCCTACGAGCAGTACTTC.

The chain employs TRBV10-1 and TRBJ2-7, with 12 bases that match TRBD1. This CDR3 comprises 14 residues. CDR1 WNHNN and CDR2 SYGVQD come from the germline V gene (reference sequence). J gave up 7 bases and V 10 bases, and 11 bases lay outside the gene matches. CDR3 DNA sequence: TGCGCCAAGCCCCCCCGGGACAGGGGGCTTGAGCAGTACTTC. Residues: CAKPPRDRGLEQYF.

V is TRBV5-1 and J is TRBJ1-1; TRBD1 matches at 11 bases. The germline V gene encodes CDR1 SGHRS and CDR2 YFSETQ. The CDR3 runs to 14 residues. The ends lost 5 bases at V and 6 bases at J; junction bases unmatched: 6. CDR3 loop: CASSTGTGGAEAFF. DNA for the CDR3: TGCGCCAGCAGTACCGGGACAGGGGGGGCTGAAGCTTTCTTT.

The rearrangement links TRBV6-1 to TRBJ2-2; 12 nucleotides align to TRBD2. Trimming cost V 5 bases and J 5 bases; bases outside gene matches: 3. The CDR3 sequence is 15 residues long. Germline V gives CDR1 MNHNS, CDR2 SASEGT. This chain's CDR3 is CASSLTSGRTGELFF. CDR3 DNA sequence: TGTGCCAGCAGTCTGACTAGCGGGAGAACCGGGGAGCTGTTTTTT.

The rearrangement joins TRBV27 to TRBJ1-2; no clear D gene. This CDR3 has 17 amino acids. The germline V and J ends were trimmed by 5 bases and 1 base, with 20 bases remaining between them. Germline values: CDR1 MNHEY, CDR2 SMNVEV (reference sequence). For the CDR3, the DNA is TGTGCCAGCAGTCCTTTCTCCGTGAAGGAGCTTAACTATGGCTACACCTTC. Its protein is CASSPFSVKELNYGYTF.

The chain uses TRBV2 and TRBJ2-1; 8 bases match TRBD2. The V segment lost 3 bases and the J segment 0 bases; nucleotides outside the gene matches: 10. Germline CDR1 SNHLY, CDR2 FYNNEI. The CDR3 loop spans 18 amino acids. The CDR3 nucleotides are TGTGCCAGCAGTGAGGCTAGCGGGTTTTTCTACTCCTACAATGAGCAGTTCTTC. Encoded protein: CASSEASGFFYSYNEQFF.

In its sample, this clone was seen once. This chain links TRBV10-3 with TRBJ2-7; possible D gene TRBD1, 5 bases. This CDR3 comprises 13 residues. The germline V and J ends were trimmed by 3 bases and 6 bases, with 12 bases remaining between them. Germline CDR1 reads ENHRY; CDR2 reads SYGVKD. The CDR3: CAISEGQGFEQYF. The CDR3 DNA follows: TGTGCCATCAGTGAAGGGCAGGGCTTCGAGCAGTACTTC.

This sequence joins TRBV2 and TRBJ2-7; 11 bases are a match to TRBD2. Looked up from germline, CDR1 is SNHLY and CDR2 is FYNNEI. The CDR3 has 16 residues. V shed 5 bases, J shed 5 bases, and the junction held 11 bases outside the gene matches. The CDR3 DNA sequence: TGTGCCAGCAGTCCCGGGACTAGCGGACTTCGGAACGAGCAGTACTTC. Translating it yields CASSPGTSGLRNEQYF.

The CDR3 sequence: CASSWTGDRTGELFF. The CDR3 region has the DNA TGTGCCAGCAGCTGGACAGGGGATAGGACCGGGGAGCTGTTTTTT. J is TRBJ2-2 and V is TRBV2, with 9 nucleotides matching TRBD1. The CDR3 is made up of 15 amino acids. Trimming cost V 6 bases and J 5 bases; bases outside gene matches: 7. CDR1 and CDR2 from the germline V gene are SNHLY and FYNNEI.

The chain carries TRBV28 and TRBJ1-2, with 7 bases identical to TRBD1. With 6 bases clipped from V and 4 bases from J, the junction kept 5 bases outside the gene matches. This CDR3 spans 13 amino acids. Germline V lookup: CDR1 MDHEN, CDR2 SYDVKM. CDR3 DNA: TGTGCCAGCAGAGGGGACAGTAGCTATGGCTACACCTTC. This gives the protein CASRGDSSYGYTF.

The sample holds a few counts of this clone. The V and J genes are TRBV5-6 and TRBJ2-5; D ambiguous. This CDR3 contains 13 residues. Germline loops: CDR1 SGHDT, CDR2 YYEEEE. With 1 base removed from V and 5 bases from J, the gap between germline ends came to 9 bases. CDR3 region: CASSLMGRETQYF. For the CDR3, the DNA is TGTGCCAGCAGCTTGATGGGCCGGGAGACCCAGTACTTC.

This clone has just one count. V is TRBV7-8 and J is TRBJ1-1, with D perhaps matching TRBD1 (6 bases). There are 13 residues in the CDR3. The V gene lost 4 bases and the J gene lost 4 bases, with 10 bases spanning the gap. Germline V CDR1 and CDR2: SGHVS, FQNEAQ. CDR3 sequence: CASSYRDLTEAFF. CDR3 sequence (DNA): TGTGCCAGCAGCTACAGGGACCTCACTGAAGCTTTCTTT.

The V and J genes are TRBV28 and TRBJ2-1; TRBD2 aligns across 10 bases. The CDR3 extends over 15 amino acids. Unmatched junction bases numbered 0, after V lost 1 base and J lost 3 bases. Germline values: CDR1 MDHEN, CDR2 SYDVKM. The CDR3 here is CASSLLAGGYNEQFF. The CDR3 DNA is TGTGCCAGCAGTTTATTAGCGGGGGGCTACAATGAGCAGTTCTTC. Complete variable domain (other parts from reference TRBV28 and TRBJ2-1): DVKVTQSSRYLVKRTGEKVFLECVQDMDHENMFWYRQDPGLGLRLIYFSYDVKMKEKGDIPEGYSVSREKKERFSLILESASTNQTSMYLCASSLLAGGYNEQFFGPGTRLTVL.

The rearrangement joins TRBV19 to TRBJ1-2; D ambiguous. Trimming shortened V by 3 bases and J by 2 bases, and 7 bases separated the two germline ends. Per the germline V gene, CDR1 is LNHDA and CDR2 is SQIVND (reference sequence). The CDR3 has 13 amino acids. The CDR3 coding sequence is TGTGCCAGTAGTATCTCGAGGAACTATGGCTACACCTTC. It specifies CASSISRNYGYTF.

The gene calls are TRBV30 and TRBJ2-5, with a possible D match to TRBD2 (5 bases). CDR1 is GTSNPN, CDR2 SVGIG, per germline (reference sequence). V gave up 2 bases and J gave up 5 bases, with 6 bases separating them. The CDR3 covers 11 residues. Written as DNA, the CDR3 is TGTGCCTGGAGTAGGAGGGAGACCCAGTACTTC. This translates into CAWSRRETQYF. Using reference TRBV30 and TRBJ2-5 for the parts outside the CDR3, the full variable domain is SQTIHQWPATLVQPVGSPLSLECTVEGTSNPNLYWYRQAAGRGLQLLFYSVGIGQISSEVPQNLSASRPQDRQFILSSKKLLLSDSGFYLCAWSRRETQYFGPGTRLLVL.

The rearrangement joins TRBV2 to TRBJ1-5; D may be TRBD1 (5 bases). This CDR3 comprises 15 residues. Trimming stripped 2 bases from V and 0 bases from J, with 8 bases between. The V gene's germline CDR1 is SNHLY and CDR2 FYNNEI. The CDR3 spells CASSERQGSNQPQHF. CDR3 sequence (DNA): TGTGCCAGCAGTGAAAGGCAGGGTAGCAATCAGCCCCAGCATTTT.

V gene TRBV5-1 combines with J gene TRBJ2-1; possible D gene TRBD1, 5 bases. The V and J ends lost 0 bases and 8 bases respectively, with 12 bases between them. Germline lookup yields CDR1 SGHRS and CDR2 YFSETQ. The CDR3 is 14 amino acids. CDR3 nucleotides: TGCGCCAGCAGCTTGGCCGGGCAGGGCCATGAGCAGTTCTTC. As protein: CASSLAGQGHEQFF. The full variable domain, in which reference TRBV5-1 and TRBJ2-1 provide the parts outside the CDR3, is KAGVTQTPRYLIKTRGQQVTLSCSPISGHRSVSWYQQTPGQGLQFLFEYFSETQRNKGNFPGRFSGRQFSNSRSEMNVSTLELGDSALYLCASSLAGQGHEQFFGPGTRLTVL.